Listed here is a single T cell receptor beta chain. What it binds is unknown. V was clipped by 4 bases and J by 5 bases, with 12 bases between them. Germline values: CDR1 SGHNT, CDR2 YENEEA. CDR3 size: 14 residues. Investigators reverse transcribed all isolated RNA, so they sequenced expressed TCRB transcripts. Approximately 3.6 million reads per sample on average were obtained from naive, central memory and regulatory T cell samples. Some clones are missing from TCRdb's copy, which holds only in-frame ones; the method was immunoSEQ multiplex PCR. The data hold a few hundred thousand clones, with 9.5% to 10% observed a single time. The data are from a study of beta chain features in type 1 diabetes. The study's findings and limits: Within each of all four CD4+ subsets, Type 1 diabetes patients had TCRB CDR3s that were moderately but significantly shorter.

Sorting produced populations that all topped 98% purity. This clonotype was sampled from a young man with type 1 diabetes. The J gene is TRBJ2-1, the V gene TRBV11-3; D is unresolved. The sample comprised central memory CD4+ T cells from blood. In nucleotides, the CDR3 is TGTGCCAGCAGCTACGAATATGGGGACAATGAGCAGTTCTTC. Protein sequence: CASSYEYGDNEQFF.